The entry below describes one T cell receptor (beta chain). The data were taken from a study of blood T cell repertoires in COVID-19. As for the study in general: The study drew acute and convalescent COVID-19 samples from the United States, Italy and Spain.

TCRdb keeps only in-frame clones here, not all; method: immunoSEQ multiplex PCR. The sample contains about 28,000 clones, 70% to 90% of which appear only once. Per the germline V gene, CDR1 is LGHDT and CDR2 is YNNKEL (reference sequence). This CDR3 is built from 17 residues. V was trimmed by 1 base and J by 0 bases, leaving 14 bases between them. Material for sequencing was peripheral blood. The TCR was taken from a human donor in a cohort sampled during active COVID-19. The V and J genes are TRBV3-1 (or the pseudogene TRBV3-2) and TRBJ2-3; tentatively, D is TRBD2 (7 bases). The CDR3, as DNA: TGTGCCAGCAGCCAAGGGGCGGGGGCCGCTAGCACAGATACGCAGTATTTT. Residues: CASSQGAGAASTDTQYF.